This paragraph covers one TCR beta chain sequence. The method was immunoSEQ multiplex PCR; TCRdb's version includes in-frame clones alone and lacks a portion of them. The data contain 150,000 to 200,000 clones, 88% of them singletons. This record comes from a study of blood T cell repertoires in COVID-19. Material: peripheral blood. This TCR was recovered from a middle-aged man who had recovered from COVID-19.

Written as DNA, the CDR3 is TGTGCCAGCAGCTTACGTCTAGCGGGAGGAGCAGATACGCAGTATTTT. Translating gives CASSLRLAGGADTQYF. The rearrangement joins TRBV7-6 to TRBJ2-3; 11 nucleotides align to TRBD2. Per the germline V gene, CDR1 is SGHVS and CDR2 is FNYEAQ. CDR3 length: 16 amino acids. With V trimmed by 2 bases and J by 4 bases, 5 bases remained unmatched. Full variable domain (missing parts from reference TRBV7-6 and TRBJ2-3): GAGVSQSPRYKVTKRGQDVALRCDPISGHVSLYWYRQALGQGPEFLTYFNYEAQQDKSGLPNDRFSAERPEGSISTLTIQRTEQRDSAMYRCASSLRLAGGADTQYFGPGTRLTVL.